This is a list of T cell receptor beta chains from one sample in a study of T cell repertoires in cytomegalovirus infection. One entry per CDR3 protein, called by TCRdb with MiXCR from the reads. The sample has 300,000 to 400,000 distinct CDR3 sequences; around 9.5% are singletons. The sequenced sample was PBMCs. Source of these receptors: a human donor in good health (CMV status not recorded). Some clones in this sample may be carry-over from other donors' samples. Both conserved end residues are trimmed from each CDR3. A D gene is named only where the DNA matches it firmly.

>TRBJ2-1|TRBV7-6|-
ASSLTGSSAEQF
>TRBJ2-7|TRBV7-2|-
ASSPEGVSYEQY
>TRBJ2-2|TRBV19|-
ASSDPEGGTGELF
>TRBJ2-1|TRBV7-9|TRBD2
ASSTRGLAEPRSSYNEQF
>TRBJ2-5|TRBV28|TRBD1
ASSSSGQGGQETQY
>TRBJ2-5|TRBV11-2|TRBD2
ASSLGSSGSRETQY
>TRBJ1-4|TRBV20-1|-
SARGGRAEKLF
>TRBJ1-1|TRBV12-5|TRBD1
ASGPSGQATEAF
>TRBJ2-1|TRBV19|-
ASTSGQGSVNEQF
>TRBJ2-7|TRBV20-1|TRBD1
SRGGAWEQY
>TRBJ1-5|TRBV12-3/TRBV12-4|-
ASSLKGAGYSNQPQH
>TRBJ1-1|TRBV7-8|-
ASSPPQGSTEAF
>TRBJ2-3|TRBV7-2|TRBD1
ASSSHSGGPTDTQY
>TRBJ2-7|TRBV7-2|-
ASSPGTGNNEQY
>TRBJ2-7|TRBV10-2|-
ASGAGSNEQY
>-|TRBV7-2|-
ASSYPETQY
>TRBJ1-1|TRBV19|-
ASSIQQGRTEAF
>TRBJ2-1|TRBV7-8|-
ASSLAHRLTYNEQF
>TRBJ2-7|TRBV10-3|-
AIGTDPYEQY
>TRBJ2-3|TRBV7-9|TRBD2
ASSSRLAENTDTQY
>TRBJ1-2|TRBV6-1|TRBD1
ASSEGLGQGSGYT
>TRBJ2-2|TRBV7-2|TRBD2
ASSPGLAGANTGELF
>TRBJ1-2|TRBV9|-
ASSVNSDRIYGYT
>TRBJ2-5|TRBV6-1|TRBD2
ASSDREGETQY
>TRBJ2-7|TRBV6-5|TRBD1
ASSYLGDRTSGQY
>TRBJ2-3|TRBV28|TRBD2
ASSFTGGPRDTQY
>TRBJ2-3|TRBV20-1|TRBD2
SARDPATSGGANTQY
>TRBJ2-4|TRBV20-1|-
SAIFLAKNIQY
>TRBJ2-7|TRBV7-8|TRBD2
ASSKTLAGVGEQY
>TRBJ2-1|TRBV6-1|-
ASSEGELTYNEQF
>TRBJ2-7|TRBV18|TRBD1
ASANRGTPYEQY
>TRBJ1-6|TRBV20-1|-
SARRRGSSYNSPLH
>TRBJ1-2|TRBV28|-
ASSSTPETYGYT
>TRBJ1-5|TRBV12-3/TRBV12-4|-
ASSFQVFNQPQH
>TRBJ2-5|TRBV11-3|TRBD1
ASSSSGTGKETQY
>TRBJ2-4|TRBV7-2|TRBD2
ASSPPPTSGLAKNIQY
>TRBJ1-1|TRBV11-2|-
ASSLLTVSNTEAF
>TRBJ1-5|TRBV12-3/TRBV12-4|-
ASSFPSGGNQPQH
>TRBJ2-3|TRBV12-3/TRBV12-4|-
ASSFQPSTDTQY
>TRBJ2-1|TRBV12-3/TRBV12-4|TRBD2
ASSPYSGGYYNEQF
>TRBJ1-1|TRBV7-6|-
ASSLGWGVNTEAF
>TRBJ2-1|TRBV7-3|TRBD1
ASSLNTGGSEQF
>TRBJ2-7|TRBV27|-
ASRFGTGYEQY